This is a list of T cell receptor beta chains from one sample in a study of control samples from healthy donors and cancer patients. Data came from immunoSEQ multiplex PCR; TCRdb stores just in-frame clones and leaves some out. Among about 170,000 clones, 85% to 95% were seen once, and the ten largest hold over 4%. The specimen sequenced was blood. All receptors derive from an older woman in good health. Both conserved end residues are part of each CDR3. A D gene is named only where the DNA matches it firmly. Size values are once, few and many counts, or a class for expanded clones, and some rows have none.

TRBD1,NA,TRBV7-2,TRBJ1-5,TGTGCCAGCAGCTCGGGACAGGCCCCTAATCAGCCCCAGCATTTT,CASSSGQAPNQPQHF
NA,NA,TRBV19,TRBJ1-5,TGTGCCAGTAGCGTGCTGGTGGCCGTATCTCATCAGCCCCAGCATTTT,CASSVLVAVSHQPQHF
TRBD1,NA,TRBV4-2,TRBJ1-1,TGTGCCAGCAGCCAAGATCCGGGACAGGGGAACACTGAAGCTTTCTTT,CASSQDPGQGNTEAFF
NA,once,TRBV27,TRBJ1-6,TGTGCCAGCGGTTTCTCAGGGTACGGTAATTCACCCCTCCACTTT,CASGFSGYGNSPLHF
NA,NA,TRBV19,TRBJ2-7,TGTGCCAGTAGCGAAGACAGGTCCTACGAGCAGTACTTC,CASSEDRSYEQYF
TRBD1,NA,TRBV7-9,TRBJ2-2,TGTGCCAGCAGCTCCGCAGGGGGATCGAGGGAGCTGTTTTTT,CASSSAGGSRELFF
NA,NA,TRBV7-9,TRBJ1-5,TGTGCCAGCAGCCCCGGGGGGGCAGGGAGCTATCAGCCCCAGCATTTT,CASSPGGAGSYQPQHF
NA,NA,TRBV19,TRBJ2-3,TGTGCCAGTAGGGACGGCAGGGTCACAGATACGCAGTATTTT,CASRDGRVTDTQYF
NA,NA,TRBV18,TRBJ2-2,TGTGCCAGCTCACCCCCCCAGGGCCTCTACACCGGGGAGCTGTTTTTT,CASSPPQGLYTGELFF
NA,NA,TRBV18,TRBJ1-5,TGTGCCAGCTCACCACTGGGGGTTGATCAGCCCCAGCATTTT,CASSPLGVDQPQHF
NA,NA,TRBV11-2,TRBJ1-5,TGTGCCAGCAGCTTAGATCGCCCCTCACCCCAGCATTTT,CASSLDRPSPQHF
TRBD1,once,TRBV6-2/TRBV6-3,TRBJ1-2,TGTGCCAGCAGTACGACAGGGGGGAAAAGCTATGGCTACACCTTC,CASSTTGGKSYGYTF
TRBD2,NA,TRBV11-2,TRBJ2-7,TGTGCCAGCAGCTTAGGACGGGCGGGGGTCTACTTATGCTACGAGCAGTACTTC,CASSLGRAGVYLCYEQYF
TRBD2,NA,TRBV6-6,TRBJ2-1,TGTGCCAGCAGTCGGGACATAGGACTAGCCGATAGAGACAATGAGCAGTTCTTC,CASSRDIGLADRDNEQFF
TRBD1,NA,TRBV15,TRBJ1-2,TGTGCCACCAGCAGAGAGATTGAGTCCCGGGACAGCTATGGCTACACCTTC,CATSREIESRDSYGYTF
NA,NA,TRBV3-1/TRBV3-2,TRBJ1-1,TGTGCCAGCAGGCACAGGGAGAACACTGAAGCTTTCTTT,CASRHRENTEAFF
TRBD2,NA,TRBV11-3,TRBJ2-1,TGTGCCAGCAGCAGACTAGCGGGGGGGCTGGGTGAGCAGTTCTTC,CASSRLAGGLGEQFF
NA,NA,TRBV18,TRBJ2-1,TGTGCCAGCTCACCGTTCTTCCGGGGAGTCGGCGACAATGAGCAGTTCTTC,CASSPFFRGVGDNEQFF
NA,NA,TRBV4-1,TRBJ1-2,TGCGCCAGCAGCCAAGGAAGGAGGATTAGAGGGGACTATGGCTACACCTTC,CASSQGRRIRGDYGYTF
TRBD1,NA,TRBV19,TRBJ2-1,TGTGCCAGTAGTTCAGGGGGTGGATACAATGAGCAGTTCTTC,CASSSGGGYNEQFF
TRBD2,once,TRBV4-3,TRBJ2-2,TGCGCCAGCAGCCAAGATCCGGGGGGAACGGGCGGGGAGCTGTTTTTT,CASSQDPGGTGGELFF
TRBD1,NA,TRBV24-1,TRBJ2-5,TGTGCCACCAGTGATAAGGGGGCGACTCGAGAGACCCAGTACTTC,CATSDKGATRETQYF
NA,NA,TRBV2,TRBJ2-7,TGTGCCAGCAGTGAACAGGGCAGTTCCTACGAGCAGTACTTC,CASSEQGSSYEQYF
NA,NA,TRBV10-1,TRBJ1-4,TGCGCCAGCAGCCCGGAAGAAAAACTGTTTTTT,CASSPEEKLFF
NA,NA,TRBV5-4,TRBJ1-4,TGTGCCAGCAGCTTGGACCCTACGGGGGCTTCAACTAATGAAAAACTGTTTTTT,CASSLDPTGASTNEKLFF
NA,NA,TRBV29-1,TRBJ1-2,TGCAGCGTAGCCGACAGCCCTAACTATGGCTACACCTTC,CSVADSPNYGYTF
NA,NA,TRBV4-3,TRBJ1-5,TGCGCCAGCAGCCAATCTATTTACGATCAGCCCCAGCATTTT,CASSQSIYDQPQHF
NA,NA,TRBV7-3,TRBJ2-2,TGTGCCAGCAGCTTAACGGAGGGAACTTACACCGGGGAGCTGTTTTTT,CASSLTEGTYTGELFF
TRBD1,NA,TRBV5-1,TRBJ1-1,TGCGCCAGCAGCCCGGGACAGCAGAGCGTATCTGAAGCTTTCTTT,CASSPGQQSVSEAFF
NA,once,TRBV2,TRBJ2-5,TGTGCCAGCAAGAAAGACACCGGATCGGAGACCCAGTACTTC,CASKKDTGSETQYF
TRBD1,NA,TRBV19,TRBJ1-2,TGTGCCAGTAGTAACACAGGGGACTATGGCTACACCTTC,CASSNTGDYGYTF
TRBD2,NA,TRBV29-1,TRBJ2-3,TGCAGCGCCACCAGCGGGGGGGCCGCAGATACGCAGTATTTT,CSATSGGAADTQYF
TRBD2,NA,TRBV5-1,TRBJ2-3,TGCGCCAGCAGCTTATCTAGCGGGGGAAGCACAGATACGCAGTATTTT,CASSLSSGGSTDTQYF
TRBD1,NA,TRBV4-3,TRBJ2-2,TGCGCCAGCAGCCAAGCCTCCCCGGGACAGGCGGATGGCACCGGGGAGCTGTTTTTT,CASSQASPGQADGTGELFF
NA,NA,TRBV9,TRBJ1-3,TGTGCCAGCAGCGGACGTATTACCTCTGGAAACACCATATATTTT,CASSGRITSGNTIYF
TRBD1,NA,TRBV7-2,TRBJ1-5,TGTGCCAGCAGCTGGACAGGGAATGGTCAGCCCCAGCATTTT,CASSWTGNGQPQHF
NA,NA,TRBV20-1,TRBJ1-1,TGCAGTGCGGGGAGAGTGCCTGAAGCTTTCTTT,CSAGRVPEAFF
TRBD2,few,TRBV2,TRBJ2-5,TGTGCCAGCAGTCTCGGACTAGGACAAGAGACCCAGTACTTC,CASSLGLGQETQYF
TRBD2,NA,TRBV5-1,TRBJ2-1,TGCGCCAGCAGCAGGCCAGCGGGGGGGCAGTACAATGAGCAGTTCTTC,CASSRPAGGQYNEQFF
NA,NA,TRBV27,TRBJ2-7,TGTGCCAGCAGTCCCCAAAGGCCAGCGCAGTACTTC,CASSPQRPAQYF
NA,NA,TRBV27,TRBJ2-7,TGTGCCAGCAGTTTTAGGCAGGGCCCCTACGAGCAGTACTTC,CASSFRQGPYEQYF
NA,NA,TRBV9,TRBJ2-1,TGTGCCAGCAGCCCGAGGGGGGAACCGGGATCCAATGAGCAGTTCTTC,CASSPRGEPGSNEQFF
NA,NA,TRBV7-9,TRBJ1-2,TGTGCCAGCAGCTTATATGGCGAAGCTAACTATGGCTACACCTTC,CASSLYGEANYGYTF
NA,once,TRBV6-5,TRBJ2-1,TGTGCCAGCAGTTACGCCGCAAGCTACAATGAGCAGTTCTTC,CASSYAASYNEQFF
TRBD2,NA,TRBV5-4,TRBJ2-3,TGTGCCAGCAGCTCGCGCGTCGGACTAGGGCAACCAGATACGCAGTATTTT,CASSSRVGLGQPDTQYF
TRBD2,NA,TRBV6-2/TRBV6-3,TRBJ2-2,TGTGCCAGCAGCTTAGGACTAGCAGGGGAGCTGTTTTTT,CASSLGLAGELFF
NA,NA,TRBV30,TRBJ1-2,TGTGCCTGGAGTGCGGGGGGCATTGGCTACACCTTC,CAWSAGGIGYTF